Shown below are 25 T cell receptor beta chains from a single sample sequenced in a study of blood T cell repertoires in COVID-19. Measured with immunoSEQ multiplex PCR; TCRdb has only the in-frame clones, and not every one. Altogether around 170,000 clones are present, 80% to 90% being singletons, with the ten largest covering about 15%. The sequencing sample was made of peripheral blood. All receptors derive from a man aged 25 to 40 with active or convalescent COVID-19.

The CDR3 loop is CASSYSGGPVDTQYF. In DNA, the CDR3 is TGTGCCAGCAGCTACTCGGGAGGGCCGGTAGATACGCAGTATTTT. V usage is TRBV9 and J usage is TRBJ2-3; 8 bases are a match to TRBD2. The germline V gene has CDR1 SGDLS and CDR2 YYNGEE. CDR3 size: 15 residues. With 4 bases clipped from V and 5 bases from J, the junction kept 9 bases outside the gene matches.

This rearrangement joins TRBV4-3 to TRBJ1-1; tentatively, D is TRBD1 (6 bases). This CDR3 is 14 amino acids long. V lost 0 bases, J lost 5 bases, and 10 bases lay in between. Germline V gives CDR1 LGHNA, CDR2 YSLEER. The CDR3 here is CASSQDRGWTEAFF. The CDR3 bases are TGCGCCAGCAGCCAAGATAGGGGGTGGACTGAAGCTTTCTTT.

The V and J genes are TRBV6-5 and TRBJ2-1; 11 positions agree with TRBD2. Germline V gene sequence: CDR1 MNHEY, CDR2 SVGAGI. With V trimmed by 4 bases and J by 16 bases, 3 bases remained unmatched. The CDR3 loop spans 11 amino acids. The CDR3 nucleotides are TGTGCCAGCAGTTTACTAGCGGGAGAATTCTTC. Its protein product is CASSLLAGEFF.

V gene TRBV30 combines with J gene TRBJ2-7, with TRBD2 identical over 7 bases. The CDR3 runs to 16 residues. Germline lookup yields CDR1 GTSNPN and CDR2 SVGIG (reference sequence). Trimming cost V 5 bases and J 0 bases; bases outside gene matches: 13. CDR3 residues: CAWQSGRLAVSYEQYF. CDR3 in DNA: TGTGCCTGGCAGAGTGGGCGCCTAGCGGTCTCCTACGAGCAGTACTTC.

The chain is built from TRBV27 and TRBJ1-5; D is ambiguous. The CDR3 consists of 14 residues. Germline V gene data show CDR1 as MNHEY and CDR2 as SMNVEV (reference sequence). V dropped 2 bases and J dropped 0 bases, with 5 bases sitting between them. DNA for the CDR3: TGTGCCAGCAGTTTAGGACTTAGCAATCAGCCCCAGCATTTT. The encoded protein is CASSLGLSNQPQHF.

The chain uses TRBV10-3 and TRBJ1-6, with 7 bases that match TRBD1. Germline V gene sequence: CDR1 ENHRY, CDR2 SYGVKD. V was pared by 6 bases and J by 5 bases, with 7 bases of the junction left unmatched. The CDR3 runs to 15 residues. The CDR3 nucleotides read TGTGCCATCAGAAAGGGGACAGTCGATAATTCACCCCTCCACTTT. Protein: CAIRKGTVDNSPLHF.

This chain connects TRBV6-1 to TRBJ1-1; a weak D match, TRBD1 (5 bases). Per the germline V gene, CDR1 is MNHNS and CDR2 is SASEGT. The V and J ends lost 2 bases and 4 bases respectively, with 14 bases between them. This CDR3 contains 15 residues. The CDR3 loop reads CASSELSGWVTEAFF. DNA for the CDR3: TGTGCCAGCAGTGAATTATCAGGGTGGGTCACTGAAGCTTTCTTT.

This chain uses TRBV7-9 with TRBJ2-1, with 9 bases that match TRBD2. Unmatched junction bases numbered 4, after V lost 7 bases and J lost 0 bases. Germline values: CDR1 SEHNR, CDR2 FQNEAQ (reference sequence). CDR3 length: 15 amino acids. The CDR3 is CASILAGSSYNEQFF. CDR3 DNA sequence: TGTGCCAGCATCCTAGCGGGGAGCTCCTACAATGAGCAGTTCTTC. Complete variable domain (other parts from reference TRBV7-9 and TRBJ2-1): DTGVSQNPRHKITKRGQNVTFRCDPISEHNRLYWYRQTLGQGPEFLTYFQNEAQLEKSRLLSDRFSAERPKGSFSTLEIQRTEQGDSAMYLCASILAGSSYNEQFFGPGTRLTVL.

The gene calls are TRBV15 and TRBJ1-4, with a possible D match to TRBD1 (6 bases). Germline CDR1 LNHNV, CDR2 YYDKDF (reference sequence). Trimming stripped 1 base from V and 0 bases from J, with 9 bases between. The CDR3 sequence is 16 residues long. In nucleotides, the CDR3 is TGTGCCACCAGCAGAGCAAAGGGGGCAACTAATGAAAAACTGTTTTTT. It yields the protein CATSRAKGATNEKLFF.

This clone has only a few counts. This rearrangement joins TRBV11-2 to TRBJ1-3; D gene uncertain. The V end was cut by 5 bases, the J end by 2 bases, with 10 bases between. This CDR3 is 14 amino acids long. The germline V gene has CDR1 SGHAT and CDR2 FQNNGV. The CDR3 nucleotides are TGTGCCAGCAGCGTGCATAGTCCTGGAAACACCATATATTTT. As protein: CASSVHSPGNTIYF.

This chain connects TRBV29-1 to TRBJ2-2; 9 bases match TRBD1. Per germline, CDR1 SQVTM and CDR2 ANQGSEA. Trimming took 1 base from V and 5 from J; bases not matched to a gene: 5. The CDR3 consists of 15 residues. CDR3 sequence: CSVEGQGVGTGELFF. In nucleotides, the CDR3 is TGCAGCGTTGAAGGACAGGGGGTTGGGACCGGGGAGCTGTTTTTT.

The chain joins TRBV9 to TRBJ2-1; no reliable D call. The CDR3 extends over 15 amino acids. The V end lost 4 bases, the J end lost 8 bases, and 19 bases lay between the germline ends. Germline CDR1 and CDR2: SGDLS and YYNGEE. CDR3 residues: CASSFPAFSTDEQFF. As DNA, the CDR3 is TGTGCCAGCAGCTTCCCCGCCTTTAGCACGGATGAGCAGTTCTTC.

This chain joins TRBV11-3 and TRBJ2-5, with D perhaps TRBD2 (5 bases). The germline gives CDR1 SGHNT, CDR2 YENEEA. This CDR3 spans 14 amino acids. V was trimmed by 5 bases and J by 4 bases, leaving 14 bases between them. CDR3 coding DNA: TGTGCCAGCAGCCCTAGGGAGACTGGAGAGACCCAGTACTTC. It specifies CASSPRETGETQYF.

J is TRBJ1-3 and V is TRBV3-1 (or the pseudogene TRBV3-2); 9 bases are shared with TRBD1. CDR3 size: 16 residues. Germline CDR1 and CDR2: LGHDT and YNNKEL (reference sequence). J was trimmed by 4 bases and V by 4 bases; bases with no gene match: 8. The CDR3 region is CASSPVAGQGGNTIYF. For the CDR3, the DNA is TGTGCCAGCAGCCCCGTGGCGGGACAGGGAGGAAACACCATATATTTT.

The V gene is TRBV5-1, the J gene TRBJ2-1; TRBD1 aligns across 10 bases. Germline assignment: CDR1 SGHRS and CDR2 YFSETQ. The CDR3 sequence is 15 residues long. V trimming: 4 bases; J trimming: 10 bases; junction bases outside the gene matches: 11. CDR3 bases: TGCGCCAGCAGCGCCGACAGGGGGCAAGAGAGGGAGCAGTTCTTC. Translation: CASSADRGQEREQFF. Variable domain in full (rest from reference TRBV5-1 and TRBJ2-1): KAGVTQTPRYLIKTRGQQVTLSCSPISGHRSVSWYQQTPGQGLQFLFEYFSETQRNKGNFPGRFSGRQFSNSRSEMNVSTLELGDSALYLCASSADRGQEREQFFGPGTRLTVL.

V usage is TRBV13 and J usage is TRBJ2-1; 11 bases are shared with TRBD2. This CDR3 has 15 residues. Per germline, CDR1 PRHDT and CDR2 FYEKMQ (reference sequence). The V gene end was trimmed by 5 bases and the J gene end by 4 bases; junction bases not matched to a gene: 4. The CDR3 here is CASSPTSGSYNEQFF. The DNA for the CDR3 is TGTGCCAGCAGCCCAACTAGCGGGAGTTACAATGAGCAGTTCTTC. Full variable domain (outside the CDR3, taken from reference TRBV13 and TRBJ2-1): AAGVIQSPRHLIKEKRETATLKCYPIPRHDTVYWYQQGPGQDPQFLISFYEKMQSDKGSIPDRFSAQQFSDYHSELNMSSLELGDSALYFCASSPTSGSYNEQFFGPGTRLTVL.

This chain connects TRBV24-1 to TRBJ1-1, with D maybe TRBD1 (5 bases). There are 15 residues in the CDR3. Germline V lookup: CDR1 KGHDR, CDR2 SFDVKD. V was cut by 9 bases and J by 3 bases, with 19 bases left in between. The DNA for the CDR3 is TGTGCCACCGCAGTCCGCGACCGGGGGGACACTGAAGCTTTCTTT. The encoded protein is CATAVRDRGDTEAFF.

The chain carries TRBV7-8 and TRBJ2-1; 8 positions agree with TRBD2. V gave up 4 bases and J gave up 10 bases; unmatched junction bases: 6. The CDR3 contains 13 residues. Germline V CDR1 and CDR2: SGHVS, FQNEAQ. CDR3 DNA: TGTGCCAGCAGCTCGGGGGGGCATTGGGAGCAGTTCTTC. Translated: CASSSGGHWEQFF.

The chain employs TRBV7-9 and TRBJ2-3, with 11 bases matching TRBD1. The CDR3 length is 14 residues. In germline, CDR1 is SEHNR, CDR2 FQNEAQ (reference sequence). With V trimmed by 5 bases and J by 5 bases, 3 bases remained unmatched. The CDR3 reads CASSGQGAVDTQYF. CDR3 in DNA: TGTGCCAGCAGCGGACAGGGGGCCGTAGATACGCAGTATTTT.

The chain joins TRBV27 to TRBJ2-7; the D gene is possibly TRBD2 (5 bases). Germline CDR1 is MNHEY and CDR2 is SMNVEV (reference sequence). The CDR3 is made up of 14 amino acids. Trimming stripped 5 bases from V and 0 bases from J, with 11 bases between. The chain's CDR3 is CASSLGGSSYEQYF. The CDR3 bases are TGTGCCAGCAGTCTGGGCGGGTCCTCCTACGAGCAGTACTTC.

This clone was picked up a small number of times. The rearrangement links TRBV7-9 to TRBJ1-2, with TRBD1 matching 8 bases. Losses at the gene ends were 5 bases for V and 3 bases for J; bases not matched to a gene: 5. The CDR3 is 14 amino acids. Germline V CDR1 and CDR2: SEHNR, FQNEAQ (reference sequence). CDR3 coding DNA: TGTGCCAGCAGCCGGGAGACAGGGGACTATGGCTACACCTTC. Protein sequence: CASSRETGDYGYTF.

The chain combines TRBV9 with TRBJ1-1; 11 bases fit TRBD1. V shed 0 bases and J 1 base; nucleotides not matched to a gene: 8. Germline V gene sequence: CDR1 SGDLS, CDR2 YYNGEE. The CDR3 runs 18 residues. As DNA, the CDR3 is TGTGCCAGCAGCGTAGACGGACAGGGGGCCGTTTCGAACACTGAAGCTTTCTTT. Translating it yields CASSVDGQGAVSNTEAFF.

The CDR3 coding sequence is TGTGCCACCAGCAGAGCGGCCACAGGGGGCTCCTACAATGAGCAGTTCTTC. Translating it yields CATSRAATGGSYNEQFF. V is TRBV15 and J is TRBJ2-1; TRBD1 matches 8 bases. The ends lost 1 base at V and 0 bases at J; junction bases unmatched: 5. The CDR3 extends over 17 amino acids. Looked up from germline, CDR1 is LNHNV and CDR2 is YYDKDF (reference sequence).

J is TRBJ2-7 and V is TRBV19; 8 bases are a match to TRBD2. CDR3 length: 14 amino acids. With 5 bases clipped from V and 5 bases from J, the junction kept 8 bases outside the gene matches. Germline values: CDR1 LNHDA, CDR2 SQIVND (reference sequence). The CDR3 DNA is TGTGCCAGTAGTCCTATAGCGGGAAGCGACGAGCAGTACTTC. This codes for CASSPIAGSDEQYF.

The genes are TRBV29-1 and TRBJ2-1, with a possible D match to TRBD2 (5 bases). CDR3 length: 12 amino acids. Trimming stripped 7 bases from V and 2 bases from J, with 9 bases between. CDR1 and CDR2 from the germline V gene are SQVTM and ANQGSEA. CDR3 DNA sequence: TGCAGCGCTCACGGGGCCTACAATGAGCAGTTCTTC. This codes for CSAHGAYNEQFF.